What follows are 19 T cell receptor beta chains derived from one specimen sequenced in a study of control samples from healthy donors and cancer patients. TCRdb's copy holds only in-frame clones and misses some; the assay was immunoSEQ multiplex PCR. The data show 350,000 to 450,000 clones, with 75% to 95% seen just once and roughly 6.4% held by the top ten. The sequenced material came from PBMCs. The receptors derive from a man between 40 and 49 years old with head and neck cancer.

The chain uses TRBV5-4 and TRBJ2-7; 10 bases agree with TRBD1. The junction had 4 bases not matched to a gene; V was cut back by 4 bases and J by 3 bases. Germline V gene data show CDR1 as SGHNT and CDR2 as YYREEE (reference sequence). The CDR3 contains 14 residues. The CDR3 region has the DNA TGTGCCAGCAGCCGGGACAGGGGTGGCTACGAGCAGTACTTC. Protein product: CASSRDRGGYEQYF.

Comments on this clone: A read error may produce the germline difference seen at one junction end. The CDR3 DNA sequence: TGTGCTAGCAGCGTAACCGGGACGGCCGATGAGCAGTTCTTC. It codes for CASSVTGTADEQFF. This chain uses TRBV7-7 with TRBJ2-1; tentatively, D is TRBD1 or TRBD2 (5 bases each). Germline lookup yields CDR1 SSHAT and CDR2 FNYEAQ (reference sequence). The CDR3 totals 14 residues.

The chain combines TRBV3-1 (or the pseudogene TRBV3-2) with TRBJ1-4, with no clear D. Trimming pared 4 bases from V and 6 bases from J, leaving 12 bases between. The CDR3 runs to 14 residues. In germline, CDR1 is LGHDT, CDR2 YNNKEL (reference sequence). The CDR3 DNA is TGTGCCAGCAGCCGAAAGACCTCACATGAAAAACTGTTTTTT. This sequence encodes CASSRKTSHEKLFF.

The genes are TRBV19 and TRBJ1-4, with D maybe TRBD1 (5 bases). The length of the CDR3 is 13 residues. The germline V gene has CDR1 LNHDA and CDR2 SQIVND (reference sequence). Trimming removed 7 bases from V and 7 bases from J, with 13 bases in between. Here the CDR3 reads CASNVQGGEKLFF. The CDR3 nucleotides are TGTGCCAGTAATGTCCAGGGAGGTGAAAAACTGTTTTTT.

As concerns this clone: Other DNA variants within this sample encode the same CDR3. The CDR3 sequence: CASSLGGGDQPQHF. For the CDR3, the DNA is TGTGCCAGCAGCTTGGGGGGGGGAGATCAGCCCCAGCATTTT. The V call is TRBV5-4, the J call TRBJ1-5, with TRBD1 as a possible D gene (5 bases). V was pared by 0 bases and J by 5 bases, with 9 bases between. Germline assignment: CDR1 SGHNT and CDR2 YYREEE (reference sequence). The CDR3 is 14 residues long.

The chain is built from TRBV30 and TRBJ1-1; TRBD1 is a possible D gene (5 bases). Germline values: CDR1 GTSNPN, CDR2 SVGIG (reference sequence). Deletions cut 1 base from V and 3 bases from J, with 18 bases between. CDR3 length: 16 residues. The CDR3 region is CAWSEPGATSHTEAFF. CDR3 coding DNA: TGTGCCTGGAGTGAGCCCGGGGCGACTTCCCACACTGAAGCTTTCTTT.

The V and J genes are TRBV12-3 or TRBV12-4 and TRBJ2-5; D remains ambiguous. The CDR3 consists of 13 residues. V shed 0 bases and J shed 4 bases, with 6 bases lying between them. The CDR3 DNA follows: TGTGCCAGCAGTTTAGCGCTGGTAGAGACCCAGTACTTC. Translation gives CASSLALVETQYF.

The CDR3: CASSEFAGGTEAFF. DNA of the CDR3: TGCGCCAGCAGTGAGTTTGCAGGGGGCACTGAAGCTTTCTTT. The rearrangement joins TRBV10-1 to TRBJ1-1; 7 bases match TRBD1. The CDR3 spans 14 residues. CDR1 is WNHNN and CDR2 is SYGVQD in the germline V gene (reference sequence). Losses at the gene ends were 1 base for V and 4 bases for J; bases not matched to a gene: 3.

This clone was counted only a few times. The genes are TRBV30 and TRBJ1-1; D is uncertain. V dropped 5 bases and J dropped 0 bases, with 10 bases sitting between them. The CDR3 has 13 residues. Germline CDR1 GTSNPN, CDR2 SVGIG (reference sequence). CDR3: CAWQRTLNTEAFF. DNA of the CDR3: TGTGCCTGGCAAAGGACCCTGAACACTGAAGCTTTCTTT.

As to this clone: At the DNA level, this CDR3 is encoded by other sequences in the same sample as well. The chain links TRBV7-2 to TRBJ1-6; a weak D match, TRBD1 (6 bases). V gave up 0 bases and J gave up 7 bases, with 10 bases separating them. Germline V gives CDR1 SGHTA, CDR2 FQGNSA. The CDR3 is 15 residues long. CDR3 protein: CASSLAPGANSPLHF. CDR3 sequence (DNA): TGTGCCAGCAGCTTAGCACCGGGGGCGAATTCACCCCTCCACTTT.

The CDR3 protein is CASSLIGLATNEKLFF. The DNA for the CDR3 is TGTGCCAGCAGCTTAATCGGACTTGCAACTAATGAAAAACTGTTTTTT. The V gene is TRBV11-2, the J gene TRBJ1-4, with D hard to call. The germline CDR1 and CDR2 sequences are SGHAT and FQNNGV. This CDR3 region has 16 residues. The germline V and J ends were trimmed by 2 bases and 0 bases, with 10 bases remaining between them.

This clone has a handful of counts. The V call is TRBV4-3, the J call TRBJ2-1; tentative D call: TRBD1 (6 bases). The germline CDR1 and CDR2 sequences are LGHNA and YSLEER. This CDR3 is 17 amino acids long. V lost 0 bases and J 3 bases, leaving 15 bases between the germline ends. The CDR3, as DNA: TGCGCCAGCAGCCAAGAGCCGTTGGACAGCCTCTACAATGAGCAGTTCTTC. Translated: CASSQEPLDSLYNEQFF.

The chain uses TRBV7-9 and TRBJ1-6; no firm D call. Germline V gene data show CDR1 as SEHNR and CDR2 as FQNEAQ (reference sequence). The CDR3 spans 12 residues. Trimming shortened V by 5 bases and J by 8 bases, and 7 bases separated the two germline ends. CDR3 in DNA: TGTGCCAGCAGCCCACTCGATTCACCCCTCCACTTT. It translates to CASSPLDSPLHF.

This chain joins TRBV6-5 and TRBJ2-7, with D possibly being TRBD1 (6 bases). V lost 0 bases, J lost 4 bases, and 16 bases lay in between. This CDR3 comprises 16 residues. Germline loops: CDR1 MNHEY, CDR2 SVGAGI. The CDR3 loop reads CASSYSTGLSGYEQYF. The CDR3 DNA reads TGTGCCAGCAGTTACTCAACAGGGTTAAGCGGTTACGAGCAGTACTTC.

This chain uses TRBV10-3 with TRBJ2-7, with 7 bases that match TRBD1. With V trimmed by 7 bases and J by 5 bases, 5 bases remained unmatched. This CDR3 region has 12 residues. Germline V gene sequence: CDR1 ENHRY, CDR2 SYGVKD. CDR3 coding DNA: TGTGCCATCATAACGGACAGGAACGAGCAGTACTTC. Translated: CAIITDRNEQYF.

The chain employs TRBV5-1 and TRBJ2-7; 11 bases align to TRBD1. Unmatched junction bases numbered 6, after V lost 4 bases and J lost 6 bases. The CDR3 totals 14 residues. CDR1 and CDR2 (germline): SGHRS, YFSETQ. The CDR3 loop reads CASSKDRGPSEQYF. In DNA, the CDR3 is TGCGCCAGCAGCAAGGACAGGGGGCCGTCCGAGCAGTACTTC. Supplemented by reference TRBV5-1 and TRBJ2-7, the full variable domain reads KAGVTQTPRYLIKTRGQQVTLSCSPISGHRSVSWYQQTPGQGLQFLFEYFSETQRNKGNFPGRFSGRQFSNSRSEMNVSTLELGDSALYLCASSKDRGPSEQYFGPGTRLTVT.

This clone was observed a few times. This sequence joins TRBV27 and TRBJ2-6; D is uncertain. Germline CDR1 reads MNHEY; CDR2 reads SMNVEV (reference sequence). V was pared by 0 bases and J by 4 bases, with 16 bases between. The CDR3 consists of 18 residues. Written as DNA, the CDR3 is TGTGCCAGCAGTTTATCCTCCGGGTTGGGTACAGGGGCCAACGTCCTGACTTTC. It specifies CASSLSSGLGTGANVLTF.

This rearrangement joins TRBV2 to TRBJ1-5, with D unresolved. Trimming left V 1 base short and J 0 bases short, with 4 bases between. The CDR3 loop spans 14 amino acids. Germline V gene sequence: CDR1 SNHLY, CDR2 FYNNEI. CDR3 coding DNA: TGTGCCAGCAGTGAAGGCACTAGCAATCAGCCCCAGCATTTT. Residues: CASSEGTSNQPQHF.

The chain couples TRBV27 to TRBJ2-7, with 7 nucleotides matching TRBD1. The ends lost 5 bases at V and 2 bases at J; junction bases unmatched: 6. This CDR3 spans 14 amino acids. The germline V gene has CDR1 MNHEY and CDR2 SMNVEV (reference sequence). The CDR3 protein is CASSVDRVTYEQYF. The CDR3 bases are TGTGCCAGCAGTGTAGACAGGGTAACCTACGAGCAGTACTTC.